Presented here are 8 T cell receptor beta chains from one specimen sequenced in a study of molecular identifiers for immune sequencing clone quantification. TCRdb fed the PCR reads into MiXCR, producing one record per CDR3 protein. The sample holds approximately 36,000 distinct CDR3 sequences, around a sixth seen once. The material sequenced was naive CD8+ T cells from blood, with Jurkat cell RNA spiked in. Documented subset: FACS-sorted CD8+CD4-CCR7+CD45RA+ naive T cells. These receptors were collected from a human donor in good health. Some libraries in this study had Jurkat cell RNA spiked in.

The gene calls are TRBV7-2 and TRBJ2-7; the D is unclear. V lost 7 bases to trimming and J lost 0 bases, with 7 bases between them. CDR3 length equals 12 residues. CDR1 SGHTA and CDR2 FQGNSA come from the germline V gene. Here the CDR3 DNA reads TGTGCCAGCAAAGACTTCTCCTACGAGCAGTACTTC. It specifies CASKDFSYEQYF.

This clonotype was counted a single time. The rearrangement links TRBV10-2 to TRBJ2-2; D remains unclear. Trimming removed 0 bases from V and 3 bases from J, with 2 bases in between. The CDR3 loop spans 13 amino acids. Germline loops: CDR1 WSHSY, CDR2 SAAADI. CDR3 residues: CASSESYTGELFF. The CDR3 nucleotides read TGCGCCAGCAGTGAGTCGTACACCGGGGAGCTGTTTTTT.

At least ten counts were recorded for this clonotype. The chain combines TRBV6-2 or TRBV6-3 with TRBJ2-7; the D is unclear. CDR3 size: 16 residues. V shed 2 bases and J shed 5 bases, with 19 bases lying between them. Germline values: CDR1 MNHEY, CDR2 SVGEGT. The CDR3 loop reads CASSYGRTRPPDEQYF. The CDR3 nucleotides read TGTGCCAGCAGTTACGGTAGGACGAGACCCCCGGACGAGCAGTACTTC.

This clonotype appeared many times. The chain has TRBV24-1 and TRBJ2-3; 9 nucleotides align to TRBD2. Germline V gene data show CDR1 as KGHDR and CDR2 as SFDVKD. J gave up 2 bases and V 3 bases, and 5 bases lay outside the gene matches. The CDR3 contains 16 residues. The CDR3 coding sequence is TGTGCCACCAGTGATACAGCGGGAGGCGTCACAGATACGCAGTATTTT. It specifies CATSDTAGGVTDTQYF.

This clonotype was recorded at least ten times. CDR3 nucleotides: TGTGCCAGCAGTCAGGGGTCGCGGGGAGAAAAACTGTTTTTT. It is translated as CASSQGSRGEKLFF. The V and J genes are TRBV13 and TRBJ1-4, with D maybe TRBD1 (6 bases). Trimming cost V 6 bases and J 8 bases, with 16 bases left between them. Germline V gene data show CDR1 as PRHDT and CDR2 as FYEKMQ (reference sequence). CDR3 length: 14 amino acids.

This clonotype was picked up many times. The V call is TRBV12-3 or TRBV12-4, the J call TRBJ2-1; the match to TRBD1 covers 8 bases. This CDR3 has 16 amino acids. The V and J ends lost 5 bases and 9 bases, in that order; junction bases with no gene match: 15. This chain's CDR3 is CASSPRQGPSRSEQFF. The CDR3, as DNA: TGTGCCAGCAGTCCCCGACAGGGGCCGTCTCGGAGTGAGCAGTTCTTC.

This clonotype showed up many times. This sequence joins TRBV7-2 and TRBJ2-1; 11 nucleotides match TRBD2. Looked up from germline, CDR1 is SGHTA and CDR2 is FQGNSA. Unmatched junction bases numbered 8, after V lost 5 bases and J lost 8 bases. The CDR3 covers 15 residues. The CDR3 region has the DNA TGTGCCAGCAGCGAGACGACTAGCGGGACCCATGAGCAGTTCTTC. Translated: CASSETTSGTHEQFF. The full variable domain, its missing parts supplied by reference TRBV7-2 and TRBJ2-1, is GAGVSQSPSNKVTEKGKDVELRCDPISGHTALYWYRQSLGQGLEFLIYFQGNSAPDKSGLPSDRFSAERTGGSVSTLTIQRTQQEDSAVYLCASSETTSGTHEQFFGPGTRLTVL.

In its sample, this clonotype was seen many times. The V and J genes are TRBV12-3 or TRBV12-4 and TRBJ2-1; 12 bases agree with TRBD2. The CDR3 totals 14 residues. V shed 6 bases and J 9 bases; nucleotides not matched to a gene: 6. CDR3 coding DNA: TGTGCCAGCAGCCTACTAGCGGGAGGAAGTGAGCAGTTCTTC. This translates into CASSLLAGGSEQFF.